What follows are 20 T cell receptor beta chains derived from one specimen sequenced in a study of identical twins. TCRdb reanalysed the 5' RACE reads using MiXCR and keeps one entry per CDR3 protein. The sample consists of approximately 550,000 distinct CDR3 sequences, around 24% of them appearing once. The data were also submitted as part of a second study, on yellow fever vaccine responses in identical twins.

Sequencing input: CD4+ T cells sorted from blood. The receptors come from a woman between 18 and 30 years old in good health.

The chain carries TRBV18 and TRBJ2-1; TRBD1 might be the D (6 bases). The CDR3 sequence is 15 residues long. CDR1 is KGHSH and CDR2 is LQKENI in the germline V gene. Trimming took 0 bases from V and 5 from J, leaving 11 bases between them. The CDR3 region has the DNA TGTGCCAGCTCACCACCTCACAGGGCAGACAATGAGCAGTTCTTC. Its protein product is CASSPPHRADNEQFF.

This clonotype was seen more than once but under ten times. The J gene is TRBJ2-1, the V gene TRBV10-2, with unresolved D. Trimming pared 2 bases from V and 9 bases from J, leaving 8 bases between. The CDR3 length is 12 residues. The germline gives CDR1 WSHSY, CDR2 SAAADI. The CDR3 protein is CASSEPVGEQFF. The CDR3 nucleotides are TGCGCCAGCAGTGAGCCAGTTGGTGAGCAGTTCTTC.

The CDR3 region has the DNA TGCAGTGCCGCGCGCCCTGAAGCTTTCTTT. It codes for CSAARPEAFF. This sequence joins TRBV20-1 and TRBJ1-1; D is ambiguous. The V end was cut by 6 bases, the J end by 6 bases, with 8 bases between. Germline assignment: CDR1 DFQATT and CDR2 SNEGSKA (reference sequence). CDR3 length equals 10 residues.

This chain joins TRBV3-1 and TRBJ2-6; a weak D match, TRBD2 (5 bases). The V and J ends lost 1 base and 0 bases respectively, with 13 bases between them. The CDR3 spans 18 residues. The germline CDR1 and CDR2 sequences are LGHDT and YNNKEL (reference sequence). DNA of the CDR3: TGTGCCAGCAGCCAAGTTGAGGGAATCAGCTCTGGGGCCAACGTCCTGACTTTC. It specifies CASSQVEGISSGANVLTF.

This clonotype was picked up a small number of times. The V call is TRBV6-8, the J call TRBJ1-6, with D possibly being TRBD1 (5 bases). The CDR3 runs 15 residues. V lost 8 bases and J lost 7, with 18 bases in between. Germline CDR1 is MNHGY and CDR2 is SAAAGT. CDR3: CASGPPGEWNSPLHF. CDR3 DNA sequence: TGTGCCAGCGGACCGCCGGGGGAGTGGAATTCACCCCTCCACTTT.

This chain joins TRBV5-1 and TRBJ2-2, with 13 bases aligning to TRBD2. Looked up from germline, CDR1 is SGHRS and CDR2 is YFSETQ. Trimming at V came to 3 bases and at J to 1 base, leaving 6 bases not matched to a gene. CDR3 length: 18 residues. As DNA, the CDR3 is TGCGCCAGCAGCTCCGGACTAGCGGGGGCCGAGAACACCGGGGAGCTGTTTTTT. The encoded protein is CASSSGLAGAENTGELFF.

This clonotype was picked up a small number of times. The chain is built from TRBV7-9 and TRBJ1-3; D perhaps matches TRBD1 (5 bases). Germline V gene sequence: CDR1 SEHNR, CDR2 FQNEAQ (reference sequence). V lost 7 bases to trimming and J lost 7 bases, with 17 bases between them. The CDR3 is made up of 14 amino acids. CDR3 bases: TGTGCCAGCAACAAATCGGGGGTTCGGAACACCATATATTTT. Translating it yields CASNKSGVRNTIYF. The variable domain in full, completed from reference TRBV7-9 and TRBJ1-3, reads DTGVSQNPRHKITKRGQNVTFRCDPISEHNRLYWYRQTLGQGPEFLTYFQNEAQLEKSRLLSDRFSAERPKGSFSTLEIQRTEQGDSAMYLCASNKSGVRNTIYFGEGSWLTVV.

This clonotype occurred many times. The rearrangement joins TRBV12-3 or TRBV12-4 to TRBJ2-1; possible D gene TRBD1, 6 bases. The CDR3 runs 15 residues. V was cut by 2 bases and J by 2 bases, with 10 bases left in between. As DNA, the CDR3 is TGTGCCAGCAGTTTAAGAACAGGGCCCTACAATGAGCAGTTCTTC. Translating it yields CASSLRTGPYNEQFF.

This clonotype was seen a handful of times. V is TRBV27 and J is TRBJ1-1, with D uncertain. V lost 5 bases, J lost 9 bases, and 25 bases lay in between. Germline V lookup: CDR1 MNHEY, CDR2 SMNVEV (reference sequence). This CDR3 contains 16 residues. CDR3 coding DNA: TGTGCCAGCAGTCGATGGACTGACGTGGGGTCGTCTAAAGCTTTCTTT. Amino acids: CASSRWTDVGSSKAFF.

V is TRBV24-1 and J is TRBJ2-2; 7 positions agree with TRBD1. The V and J ends lost 5 bases and 3 bases, in that order; junction bases with no gene match: 8. There are 16 residues in the CDR3. The germline gives CDR1 KGHDR, CDR2 SFDVKD. The CDR3 spells CATSGQRQGYTGELFF. The DNA for the CDR3 is TGTGCCACCAGTGGGCAGAGACAGGGTTACACCGGGGAGCTGTTTTTT.

This rearrangement joins TRBV5-1 to TRBJ2-1, with 9 bases identical to TRBD1. The germline V gene encodes CDR1 SGHRS and CDR2 YFSETQ. The V segment lost 4 bases and the J segment 9 bases; nucleotides outside the gene matches: 17. The CDR3 contains 17 residues. As DNA, the CDR3 is TGCGCCAGCAGCCCACCCCTGCGGACAGGGGTTTGGGGTGAGCAGTTCTTC. Protein: CASSPPLRTGVWGEQFF. Complete variable domain (other parts from reference TRBV5-1 and TRBJ2-1): KAGVTQTPRYLIKTRGQQVTLSCSPISGHRSVSWYQQTPGQGLQFLFEYFSETQRNKGNFPGRFSGRQFSNSRSEMNVSTLELGDSALYLCASSPPLRTGVWGEQFFGPGTRLTVL.

This clonotype was observed a few times. The J gene is TRBJ2-5, the V gene TRBV12-3 or TRBV12-4, with D possibly called TRBD1 or TRBD2 (5 bases each). The CDR3 is 13 amino acids. V lost 6 bases to trimming and J lost 5 bases, with 13 bases between them. CDR3 bases: TGTGCCAGCAGGTCCGGGGCTAAGGAGACCCAGTACTTC. Translation gives CASRSGAKETQYF.

Written as DNA, the CDR3 is TGTGCCAGCAGTCCAACACTTAATTCACCCCTCCACTTT. Translating it yields CASSPTLNSPLHF. The chain links TRBV12-3 or TRBV12-4 to TRBJ1-6; no definite D call. The CDR3 is 13 residues long. Between the trimmed V and J ends, which lost 5 bases and 6 bases, there was a span of 8 bases.

The V call is TRBV14, the J call TRBJ2-2; 12 nucleotides agree with TRBD2. With V trimmed by 4 bases and J by 4 bases, 4 bases remained unmatched. The CDR3 has 16 amino acids. Germline lookup yields CDR1 SGHDN and CDR2 FVKESK. This chain's CDR3 is CASSLLAGGRTGELFF. CDR3 nucleotide sequence: TGTGCCAGCAGCCTTCTAGCGGGAGGGCGCACCGGGGAGCTGTTTTTT.

The chain recombines TRBV20-1 with TRBJ1-5, with D maybe TRBD1 (5 bases). CDR3 length: 15 residues. V was trimmed by 3 bases and J by 0 bases, leaving 12 bases between them. In germline, CDR1 is DFQATT, CDR2 SNEGSKA (reference sequence). Here the CDR3 reads CSARTRGVSNQPQHF. The CDR3 nucleotides read TGCAGTGCTAGGACGAGGGGTGTTAGCAATCAGCCCCAGCATTTT.

This chain links TRBV3-1 with TRBJ2-7; D is unclear. CDR3 length: 13 amino acids. V dropped 4 bases and J dropped 1 base, with 8 bases sitting between them. Germline-derived CDR1 and CDR2 are LGHDT and YNNKEL (reference sequence). The CDR3 loop is CASSRLGSYEQYF. The CDR3 region has the DNA TGTGCCAGCAGCCGGTTAGGTTCCTACGAGCAGTACTTC.

This clonotype has only a few counts. CDR3 residues: CASRLRDQPQHF. In DNA form, the CDR3 reads TGTGCCAGCAGGCTTCGGGATCAGCCCCAGCATTTT. The chain combines TRBV12-3 or TRBV12-4 with TRBJ1-5, with D uncertain. With 6 bases removed from V and 5 bases from J, the gap between germline ends came to 8 bases. This CDR3 has 12 residues.

This clonotype turned up a few times. The chain is built from TRBV11-2 and TRBJ2-5; 9 positions match TRBD2. Germline V lookup: CDR1 SGHAT, CDR2 FQNNGV. Trimming cost V 5 bases and J 0 bases; bases outside gene matches: 13. The CDR3 extends over 18 amino acids. CDR3 region: CASSPRASGGYYQETQYF. CDR3 nucleotides: TGTGCCAGCAGCCCACGTGCCAGCGGGGGGTACTACCAAGAGACCCAGTACTTC.

The rearrangement uses TRBV10-3 and TRBJ2-2; unclear D gene. There are 16 residues in the CDR3. V lost 2 bases and J 1 base, leaving 11 bases between the germline ends. Germline assignment: CDR1 ENHRY and CDR2 SYGVKD. The CDR3 DNA reads TGTGCCATCAGTGAGATGTCCTACAGGAACACCGGGGAGCTGTTTTTT. Its protein product is CAISEMSYRNTGELFF.

The rearrangement links TRBV11-2 to TRBJ2-2; D is uncertain. The CDR3 loop spans 14 amino acids. V was trimmed by 0 bases and J by 1 base, leaving 3 bases between them. Germline V CDR1 and CDR2: SGHAT, FQNNGV. The CDR3 coding sequence is TGTGCCAGCAGCTTAGAGCGGAACACCGGGGAGCTGTTTTTT. Translation: CASSLERNTGELFF.